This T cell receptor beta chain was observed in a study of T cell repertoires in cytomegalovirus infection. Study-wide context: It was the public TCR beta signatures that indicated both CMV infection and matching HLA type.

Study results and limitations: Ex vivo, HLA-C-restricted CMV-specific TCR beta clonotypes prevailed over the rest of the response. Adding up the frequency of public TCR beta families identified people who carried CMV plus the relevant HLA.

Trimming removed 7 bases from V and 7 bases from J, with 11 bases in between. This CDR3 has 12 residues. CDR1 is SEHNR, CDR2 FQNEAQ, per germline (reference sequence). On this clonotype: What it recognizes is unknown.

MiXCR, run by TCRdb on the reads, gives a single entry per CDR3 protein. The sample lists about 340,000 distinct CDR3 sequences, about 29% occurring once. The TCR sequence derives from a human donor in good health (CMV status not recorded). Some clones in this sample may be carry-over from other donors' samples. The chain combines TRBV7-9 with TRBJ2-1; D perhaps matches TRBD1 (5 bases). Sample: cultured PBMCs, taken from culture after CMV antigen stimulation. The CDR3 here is CASTSQGNEQFF. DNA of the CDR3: TGTGCCAGCACTTCTCAGGGAAATGAGCAGTTCTTC.